This TCR beta chain originates from a study of blood T cells in healthy people across ages (dated by TCRdb to between 2014 and 2016). Regarding the research as a whole: In model experiments, template switching captured roughly one uniquely barcoded TCR beta cDNA molecule for every two T cells. To track age-related changes in TCR beta repertoire diversity, the study relied on deep sequencing normalized with unique cDNA molecular identifiers. Donors were grouped into four age groups: young (average 16 years), middle-aged (less than 40), aged (approximately 67) and long-lived (roughly 80). The study analyzed two additional independent replicas of 1 million unique cDNA reads from the same blood draw for two donors, one aged 18 to 29 and one aged 80 or older.

What the research found in general, with its limitations: Observed TCR beta diversity per million T cells fell roughly linearly with age, and a significant reduction was already apparent by age about 36. A strong correlation was found between observed TCR beta diversity and the percentage of naive T cells measured by flow cytometry. Because the CMV infection status of the donors was unknown, age-related changes in expanded clonotypes may potentially have been confounded. Compared with the aged group, more naive CD4+ T cells, fewer expanded clones and increased TCR diversity were shown by the long-lived group, suggesting age selection. Estimates of total diversity from one million sequenced T cells were regarded as lower bounds and underestimates. Bulk unsorted PBMC profiling prevented conclusive comparison of naive and antigen-experienced compartments.

Donors were a few dozen systemically healthy Caucasian individuals from Russia aged roughly 6 to 90 years. Each donor gave about 9.2 milliliters of peripheral blood, drawn into EDTA-treated Vacutainer tubes. PBMCs were isolated by Ficoll-Paque density-gradient centrifugation, with at least 6 million obtained per sample. Trizol reagent was used to extract total RNA from the PBMCs, yielding at least 5 micrograms per sample. For every donor, an aliquot of PBMCs went through flow cytometry to measure the percentages of naive CD45RAhigh/CD27high T cells. Library preparation used 5' RACE. The instrument was an Illumina HiSeq 2500. A second PCR of roughly 6 to 11 cycles was performed with a sample-barcoded 5' primer and a J-beta primer mix. A template-switch 5' adaptor carrying 12 random nucleotides introduced a unique molecular identifier onto each TCR beta cDNA molecule. At least 3 million CDR3-containing paired-end reads were obtained from each sample. First-strand cDNA synthesis was performed from all RNA using the Mint cDNA synthesis kit, with priming by a TRBC-specific oligonucleotide. Following uracil-DNA glycosylase treatment, a first 18-cycle PCR with universal primers M1SS and BC2_uni_R was performed on all cDNA. In the original analysis: Normalization of each sample was performed by random selection of 1 million high-quality reads, each carrying a distinct molecular identifier. Instead of being binned into consensus sequences, reads that shared molecular identifiers were thrown out. MiTCR, with a Q25 quality threshold and the strictest error-elimination algorithm, was used for CDR3 identification, clonotype clustering and error correction. A nonparametric unseen species model with Euler transformation was used to estimate lower-bound total TCR beta diversity. TCRdb reprocessing: public reads trimmed at Q25 with fastp, clones called with MiXCR, in-frame beta chains kept. Duplicate CDR3 protein sequences are folded into a single record with the most common DNA and genes. TCRdb's processing, not the study's, gives the V and J calls here. The sample table holds about 840,000 distinct CDR3 sequences, of which roughly 28% were seen once. 9.5% to 13% of the sample goes to the ten largest clones.

Between the V and J ends, shortened by 2 bases and 5 bases respectively, the junction contains 12 bases. From its cysteine to its phenylalanine, the CDR3 spans 14 amino acids. Only the CDR3 part of the read is kept: 42 bases, read in frame from the first base. In the germline V gene (reference sequence), CDR1 corresponds to SGHAT and CDR2 to FQDESV. This clonotype was observed many times. There is no known antigen for this receptor. Base qualities are not recorded, but no much larger clone differs from it by a single base. The data also belong to a second study, concerning T cells of mothers and their children. The second study's paper adds: Nine systemically healthy Caucasian individuals served as donors, namely three mothers together with their six children. cDNA synthesis consumed the entire amount of extracted RNA, loaded at approximately 1.4 ug RNA in each 15 ul reaction. In the second PCR, the M1S primer introduced both the sample barcodes and 2-4 random nucleotides. Over 8 million TCR beta CDR3 reads came from each mother, compared with some 3.1 million reads from each child. Thymic selection shapes the output of TCR recombination in a similar way in related and unrelated pairs, and inherited differences have a minor effect. Normalized repertoire overlap was always slightly but never significantly higher in related than unrelated mother-child pairs. Persistent microchimeric T cell clones were not detected, at a sensitivity of about 100 clones per million clonotypes. Deep NGS was used in the study to compare the TCR beta repertoires of mothers and children and to look for features that separate related mother-child pairs from unrelated individuals. Mothers averaged around 40 +/- 4 years of age and children averaged 11 +/- 4 years. After adapters were ligated using NEBNext reagents, the libraries underwent 100+100 nt paired-end sequencing on an Illumina HiSeq 2000. To avoid cross-contamination, the mother libraries and the child libraries were prepared a month apart and sequenced in separate runs. Between 500,000 and 2,000,000 distinct TCR beta clonotypes were identified per donor. Naive TCR beta clonotypes were estimated from low-frequency clonotypes matched to each donor's FACS-determined naive share, without sorting.

The receptor chain draws on TRBV11-1 and TRBJ2-5; no D gene call is confident. The receptor was derived from a woman in her thirties or forties in good health. The sample consisted of blood. At the DNA level, the sequence is TGTGCCAGCAGCTTAAGAGCAAGATCCGAGACCCAGTACTTC. This yields the protein CASSLRARSETQYF.